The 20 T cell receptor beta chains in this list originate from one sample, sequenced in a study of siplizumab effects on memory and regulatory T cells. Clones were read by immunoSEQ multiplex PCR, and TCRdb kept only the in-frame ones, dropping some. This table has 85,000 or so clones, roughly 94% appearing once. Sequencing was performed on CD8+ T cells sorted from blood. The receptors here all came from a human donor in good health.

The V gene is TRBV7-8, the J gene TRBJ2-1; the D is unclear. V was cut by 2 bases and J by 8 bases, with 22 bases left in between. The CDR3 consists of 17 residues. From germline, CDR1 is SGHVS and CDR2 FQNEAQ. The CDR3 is CASSLSSGPRWVDEQFF. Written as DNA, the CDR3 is TGTGCCAGCAGCTTATCCTCCGGGCCGAGATGGGTCGATGAGCAGTTCTTC.

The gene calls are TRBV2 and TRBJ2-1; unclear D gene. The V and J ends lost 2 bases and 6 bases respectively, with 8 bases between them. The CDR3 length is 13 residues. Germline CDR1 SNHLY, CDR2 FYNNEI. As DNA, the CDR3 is TGTGCCAGCAGTGAAAGGGCTTTCAATGAGCAGTTCTTC. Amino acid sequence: CASSERAFNEQFF.

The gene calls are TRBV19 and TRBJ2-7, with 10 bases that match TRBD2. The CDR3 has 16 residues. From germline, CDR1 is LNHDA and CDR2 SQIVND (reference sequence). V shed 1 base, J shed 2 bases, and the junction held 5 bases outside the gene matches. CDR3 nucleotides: TGTGCCAGTAGTATAGGGGCTAGCGGGAGTACCTACGAGCAGTACTTC. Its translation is CASSIGASGSTYEQYF.

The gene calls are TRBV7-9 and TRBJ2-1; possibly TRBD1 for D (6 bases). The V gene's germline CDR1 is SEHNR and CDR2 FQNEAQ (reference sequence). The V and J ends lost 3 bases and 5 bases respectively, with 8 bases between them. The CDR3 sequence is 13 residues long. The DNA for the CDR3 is TGTGCCAGCAGCTTCGACAGGAACAATGAGCAGTTCTTC. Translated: CASSFDRNNEQFF.

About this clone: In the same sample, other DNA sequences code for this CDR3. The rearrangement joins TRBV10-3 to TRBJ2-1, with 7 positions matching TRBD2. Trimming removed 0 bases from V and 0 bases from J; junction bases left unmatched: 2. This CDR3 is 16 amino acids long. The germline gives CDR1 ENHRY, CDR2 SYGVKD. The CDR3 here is CAISESWEGSYNEQFF. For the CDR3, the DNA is TGTGCCATCAGTGAGTCATGGGAGGGCTCCTACAATGAGCAGTTCTTC.

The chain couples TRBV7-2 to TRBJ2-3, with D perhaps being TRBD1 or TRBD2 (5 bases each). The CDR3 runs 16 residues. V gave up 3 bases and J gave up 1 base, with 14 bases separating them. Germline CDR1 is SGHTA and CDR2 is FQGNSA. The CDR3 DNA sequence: TGTGCCAGCAGCTTGAGGGTCAGGGAAGGCACAGATACGCAGTATTTT. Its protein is CASSLRVREGTDTQYF.

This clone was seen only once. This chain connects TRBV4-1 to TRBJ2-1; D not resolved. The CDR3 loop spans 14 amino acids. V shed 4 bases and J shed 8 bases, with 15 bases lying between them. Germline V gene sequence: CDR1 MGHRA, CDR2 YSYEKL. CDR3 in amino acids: CASSLRGSSHEQFF. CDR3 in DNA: TGCGCCAGCAGCCTACGCGGCTCGAGCCATGAGCAGTTCTTC.

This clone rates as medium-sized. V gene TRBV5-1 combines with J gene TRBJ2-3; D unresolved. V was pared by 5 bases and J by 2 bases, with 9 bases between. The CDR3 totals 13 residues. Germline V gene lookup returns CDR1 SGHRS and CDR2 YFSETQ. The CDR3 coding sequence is TGCGCCAGCAGGTTTGTCCCCACAGATACGCAGTATTTT. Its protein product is CASRFVPTDTQYF.

The CDR3 sequence is CASSWGLAANEQFF. The CDR3 coding sequence is TGTGCCAGCAGCTGGGGACTAGCGGCAAATGAGCAGTTCTTC. V gene TRBV11-3 combines with J gene TRBJ2-1; TRBD2 agrees at 11 bases. The CDR3 has 14 amino acids. The germline gives CDR1 SGHNT, CDR2 YENEEA. With 4 bases clipped from V and 7 bases from J, the junction kept 3 bases outside the gene matches.

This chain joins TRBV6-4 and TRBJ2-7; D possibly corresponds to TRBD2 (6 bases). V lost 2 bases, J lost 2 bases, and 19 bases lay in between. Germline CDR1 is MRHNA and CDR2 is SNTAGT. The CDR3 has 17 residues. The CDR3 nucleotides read TGTGCCAGCAGTGACCCGAACACCCGGAGGGGCGCCTACGAGCAGTACTTC. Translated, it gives CASSDPNTRRGAYEQYF.

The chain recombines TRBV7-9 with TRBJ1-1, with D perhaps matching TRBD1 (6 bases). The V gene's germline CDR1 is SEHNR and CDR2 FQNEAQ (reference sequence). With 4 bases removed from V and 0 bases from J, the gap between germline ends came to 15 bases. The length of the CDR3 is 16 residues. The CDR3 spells CASSWEGGRVNTEAFF. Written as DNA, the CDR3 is TGTGCCAGCAGCTGGGAGGGGGGGCGCGTGAACACTGAAGCTTTCTTT.

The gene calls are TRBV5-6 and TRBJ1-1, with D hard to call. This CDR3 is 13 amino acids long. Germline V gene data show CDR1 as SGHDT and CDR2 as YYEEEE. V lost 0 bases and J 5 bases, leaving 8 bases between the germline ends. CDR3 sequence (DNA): TGTGCCAGCAGCTTGGGTGGGCGGACTGAAGCTTTCTTT. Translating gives CASSLGGRTEAFF.

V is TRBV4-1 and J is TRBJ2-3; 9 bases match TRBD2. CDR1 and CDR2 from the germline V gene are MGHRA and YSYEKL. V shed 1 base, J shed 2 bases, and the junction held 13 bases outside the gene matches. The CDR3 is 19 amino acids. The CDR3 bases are TGCGCCAGCAGCCAAGGGCAGATGGTAGCGGGAGCAATCACAGATACGCAGTATTTT. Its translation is CASSQGQMVAGAITDTQYF.

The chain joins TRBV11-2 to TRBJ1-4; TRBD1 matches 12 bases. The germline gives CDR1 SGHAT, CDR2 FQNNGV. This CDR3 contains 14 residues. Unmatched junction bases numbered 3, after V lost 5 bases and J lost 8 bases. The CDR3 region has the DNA TGTGCCAGCAGCATAGGGACAGGGGGCGAAAAACTGTTTTTT. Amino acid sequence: CASSIGTGGEKLFF.

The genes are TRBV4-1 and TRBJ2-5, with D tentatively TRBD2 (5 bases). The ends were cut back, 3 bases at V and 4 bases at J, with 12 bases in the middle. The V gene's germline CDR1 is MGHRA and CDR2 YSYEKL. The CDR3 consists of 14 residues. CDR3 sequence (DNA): TGCGCCAGCAGCCAGCGCCCGGGGTTAGAGACCCAGTACTTC. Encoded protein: CASSQRPGLETQYF.

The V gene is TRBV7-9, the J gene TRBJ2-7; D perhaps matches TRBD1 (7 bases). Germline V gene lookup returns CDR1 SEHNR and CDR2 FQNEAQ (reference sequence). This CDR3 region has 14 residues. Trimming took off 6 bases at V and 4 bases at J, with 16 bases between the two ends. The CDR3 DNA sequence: TGTGCCAGCAGTTCTGGACAGGAGGGGTACGAGCAGTACTTC. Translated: CASSSGQEGYEQYF.

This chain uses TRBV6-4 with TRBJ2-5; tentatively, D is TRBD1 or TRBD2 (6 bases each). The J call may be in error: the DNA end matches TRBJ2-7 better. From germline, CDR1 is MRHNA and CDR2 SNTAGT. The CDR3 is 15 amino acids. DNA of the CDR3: TGTGCCAGCAGTGACCCGGGGGCAGAGACCTACGAGCAGTACTTC. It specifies CASSDPGAETYEQYF.

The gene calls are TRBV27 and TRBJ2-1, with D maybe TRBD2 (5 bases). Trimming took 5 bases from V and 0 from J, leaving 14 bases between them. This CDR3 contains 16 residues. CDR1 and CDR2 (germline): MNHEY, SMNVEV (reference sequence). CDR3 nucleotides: TGTGCCAGCAGTAGCCTCGCGGGCAGCTCCTACAATGAGCAGTTCTTC. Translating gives CASSSLAGSSYNEQFF.

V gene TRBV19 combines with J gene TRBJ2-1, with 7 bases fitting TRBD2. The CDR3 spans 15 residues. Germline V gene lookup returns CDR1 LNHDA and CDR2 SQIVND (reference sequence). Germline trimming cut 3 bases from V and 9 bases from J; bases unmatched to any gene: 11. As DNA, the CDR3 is TGTGCCAGTAGTATGGTTCCAGGGAGGGCAACTGAGCAGTTCTTC. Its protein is CASSMVPGRATEQFF.

CDR3: CASSYVAGLGEQYF. Here the CDR3 DNA reads TGTGCCAGCAGCTACGTAGCGGGATTAGGCGAGCAGTACTTC. The rearrangement joins TRBV7-3 to TRBJ2-7; TRBD2 matches 8 bases. Germline CDR1 and CDR2: SGHTA and FQGTGA. Trimming removed 4 bases from V and 6 bases from J; junction bases left unmatched: 8. The length of the CDR3 is 14 residues.